The 9 T cell receptor beta chains below all came from one sample that was sequenced in a study of T cell responses to AZD1222 COVID-19 vaccine. Using immunoSEQ multiplex PCR, the repertoire was profiled, and TCRdb retains in-frame clones only, with some absent. The sample carries some 150,000 clones, more than 85% recorded once. The material sequenced was peripheral blood, taken 28 days after the second AZD1222 dose. These TCRs come from an adult who received the AZD1222 COVID-19 vaccine.

The chain joins TRBV10-3 to TRBJ2-2; no clear D. Germline V gives CDR1 ENHRY, CDR2 SYGVKD. With 6 bases removed from V and 4 bases from J, the gap between germline ends came to 15 bases. The CDR3 contains 15 residues. CDR3 coding DNA: TGTGCCATCAGCCGACCCGTTAGGGCCACCGGGGAGCTGTTTTTT. Translated, it gives CAISRPVRATGELFF.

The gene calls are TRBV19 and TRBJ2-2; unclear D gene. Germline CDR1 LNHDA, CDR2 SQIVND (reference sequence). The CDR3 spans 16 residues. V was trimmed by 3 bases and J by 4 bases, leaving 15 bases between them. The CDR3 DNA reads as TGTGCCAGTAGTATCTTACACAGTGTTGGCACCGGGGAGCTGTTTTTT. As protein: CASSILHSVGTGELFF.

The V call is TRBV7-9, the J call TRBJ2-5; 9 bases align to TRBD2. The V and J ends lost 6 bases and 3 bases, in that order; junction bases with no gene match: 14. The CDR3 covers 17 residues. The germline gives CDR1 SEHNR, CDR2 FQNEAQ (reference sequence). The CDR3 loop is CASRSPGLAPTEETQYF. The CDR3 coding sequence is TGTGCCAGCAGATCTCCGGGACTAGCTCCAACCGAAGAGACCCAGTACTTC.

A single count supports this clone. The chain links TRBV28 to TRBJ1-6; D uncertain. V lost 1 base, J lost 7 bases, and 11 bases lay in between. The length of the CDR3 is 15 residues. Germline values: CDR1 MDHEN, CDR2 SYDVKM. As DNA, the CDR3 is TGTGCCAGCAGTTTATTTCCGGGGTGGAATTCACCCCTCCACTTT. This encodes CASSLFPGWNSPLHF.

The CDR3 DNA is TGTGCCAGCACGGGTCACCTCATCAAAAACATTCAGTACTTC. Its translation: CASTGHLIKNIQYF. This chain uses TRBV6-5 with TRBJ2-4; D call uncertain. The germline gives CDR1 MNHEY, CDR2 SVGAGI. The CDR3 length is 14 residues. The V gene lost 7 bases and the J gene lost 3 bases, with 13 bases spanning the gap.

This rearrangement joins TRBV5-1 to TRBJ2-5; no reliable D call. This CDR3 has 13 amino acids. CDR1 SGHRS and CDR2 YFSETQ come from the germline V gene. V lost 4 bases to trimming and J lost 5 bases, with 12 bases between them. CDR3 DNA: TGCGCCAGCAGCCCCGACCTGCTCGAGACCCAGTACTTC. Amino acid sequence: CASSPDLLETQYF.

The CDR3, as DNA: TGTGCCACCAGTCGGACGGAGGACACTGAAGCTTTCTTT. Its translation is CATSRTEDTEAFF. V usage is TRBV24-1 and J usage is TRBJ1-1; D is undetermined. With 6 bases removed from V and 3 bases from J, the gap between germline ends came to 10 bases. This CDR3 has 13 amino acids. The V gene's germline CDR1 is KGHDR and CDR2 SFDVKD.

Only a few counts were recorded for this clone. The CDR3 nucleotides read TGCGCCAGCAGTCGGGACACTGGAAACACCATATATTTT. Encoded protein: CASSRDTGNTIYF. This sequence joins TRBV10-1 and TRBJ1-3; D is possibly TRBD1 (6 bases). Trimming took off 5 bases at V and 2 bases at J, with 7 bases between the two ends. This CDR3 comprises 13 residues. The germline CDR1 and CDR2 sequences are WNHNN and SYGVQD (reference sequence).

The rearrangement links TRBV11-2 to TRBJ1-3; no clear D gene. Germline CDR1 reads SGHAT; CDR2 reads FQNNGV. The CDR3 is 13 amino acids. Trimming cost V 10 bases and J 0 bases, with 10 bases left between them. The CDR3 DNA is TGTGCCATCAGGCGGACCTCTGGAAACACCATATATTTT. This codes for CAIRRTSGNTIYF.